Included here is one TCR beta chain sequence, with context. The data belong to a study of blood T cell repertoires in COVID-19. Study-wide context: Some COVID-19 samples were acute and others convalescent; all came from the United States, Italy and Spain.

This CDR3 spans 14 amino acids. The germline CDR1 and CDR2 sequences are MNHEY and SVGAGI. Trimming left V 2 bases short and J 5 bases short, with 12 bases between. Produced via immunoSEQ multiplex PCR; TCRdb's table is partial and in-frame only. The sample comprises about 210,000 clones, 81% of which are singletons, and roughly 8.7% rests with the top ten. The chain joins TRBV6-5 to TRBJ1-1; D is unresolved. This TCR derives from a man aged 35-49 years who had recovered from COVID-19. Sequenced: PBMCs or T cells enriched from blood (not recorded which). The DNA of the CDR3 is TGTGCCAGCAGTTACCGCCCGGGTTATACTGAAGCTTTCTTT. Translated, it gives CASSYRPGYTEAFF.